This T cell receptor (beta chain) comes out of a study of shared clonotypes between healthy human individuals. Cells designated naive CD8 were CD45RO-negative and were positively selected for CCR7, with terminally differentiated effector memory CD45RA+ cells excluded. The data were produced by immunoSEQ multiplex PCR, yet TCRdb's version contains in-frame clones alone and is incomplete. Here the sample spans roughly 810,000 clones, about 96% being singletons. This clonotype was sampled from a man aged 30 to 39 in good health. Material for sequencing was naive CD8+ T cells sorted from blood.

CDR3 residues: CASSDGLVGVTGELFF. DNA of the CDR3: TGTGCCAGCAGCGACGGACTAGTTGGGGTCACCGGGGAGCTGTTTTTT. J is TRBJ2-2 and V is TRBV5-4; TRBD2 aligns across 7 bases. V shed 4 bases, J shed 4 bases, and the junction held 10 bases outside the gene matches. This CDR3 region has 16 residues. Germline CDR1 is SGHNT and CDR2 is YYREEE (reference sequence).